The 9 T cell receptor beta chains below were found in one sample sequenced in a study of human T cells and chemical hapten exposure. Time point here: patch test 3, about 24 weeks after DPC sensitization. Indicated treatment: therapeutic diphenylcyclopropenone sensitization with weekly scalp DPC. TCRdb processed the RACE reads anew with MiXCR; each CDR3 protein has one entry. The data hold approximately 71,000 distinct CDR3 sequences, with approximately 10% observed a single time. The starting material was whole blood, obtained in connection with sensitization to the hapten diphenylcyclopropenone (DPC). These receptor sequences come from a woman in her fifties or sixties with alopecia areata. Some clones in this sample may be carry-over from other donors' samples.

The table lists this clonotype with a few counts. The V call is TRBV2, the J call TRBJ1-5; a possible D gene is TRBD1 (6 bases). CDR3 length: 14 residues. Between the trimmed V and J ends, which lost 8 bases and 1 base, there was a span of 12 bases. CDR1 is SNHLY, CDR2 FYNNEI, per germline. CDR3 in amino acids: CASLSGHSNQPQHF. CDR3 coding DNA: TGTGCCAGCCTTTCGGGACACAGCAATCAGCCCCAGCATTTT. The full variable domain, with the rest looked up from reference TRBV2 and TRBJ1-5, is EPEVTQTPSHQVTQMGQEVILRCVPISNHLYFYWYRQILGQKVEFLVSFYNNEISEKSEIFDDQFSVERPDGSNFTLKIRSTKLEDSAMYFCASLSGHSNQPQHFGDGTRLSIL.

This clonotype was seen a few times. V usage is TRBV28 and J usage is TRBJ1-1; D remains unclear. V was shortened by 2 bases and J by 5 bases, with 6 bases between the two germline ends. From germline, CDR1 is MDHEN and CDR2 SYDVKM. This CDR3 has 12 amino acids. CDR3 DNA: TGTGCCAGCAGTTTAATTCAGACTGAAGCTTTCTTT. Amino acids: CASSLIQTEAFF.

A few counts support this clonotype. The chain recombines TRBV29-1 with TRBJ2-3; TRBD2 is a possible D gene (5 bases). There are 13 residues in the CDR3. CDR1 is SQVTM and CDR2 is ANQGSEA in the germline V gene. The ends were cut back, 3 bases at V and 2 bases at J, with 9 bases in the middle. This chain's CDR3 is CSVDLAVTDTQYF. CDR3 DNA sequence: TGCAGCGTTGATCTAGCAGTCACAGATACGCAGTATTTT.

This clonotype showed up just a few times. V is TRBV4-2 and J is TRBJ2-1; perhaps TRBD2 as D (5 bases). The germline CDR1 and CDR2 sequences are LGHNA and YNFKEQ. V was clipped by 2 bases and J by 2 bases, with 10 bases between them. The CDR3 covers 15 residues. In nucleotides, the CDR3 is TGTGCCAGCAGCCAACAGGCGGGCGCCTACAATGAGCAGTTCTTC. It is translated as CASSQQAGAYNEQFF.

In its sample, this clonotype was seen many times. The rearrangement links TRBV7-9 to TRBJ2-3, with 7 bases matching TRBD1. The V and J ends lost 6 bases and 4 bases, in that order; junction bases with no gene match: 7. Germline assignment: CDR1 SEHNR and CDR2 FQNEAQ (reference sequence). This CDR3 is 14 amino acids long. The CDR3 DNA reads as TGTGCCAGCAGTCCCGACAGGGCCCCAGATACGCAGTATTTT. Translating it yields CASSPDRAPDTQYF.

This clonotype was detected ten times or more. J is TRBJ1-2 and V is TRBV3-1, with D possibly TRBD1 on 6 matching bases. Per the germline V gene, CDR1 is LGHDT and CDR2 is YNNKEL (reference sequence). V was clipped by 0 bases and J by 8 bases, with 13 bases between them. CDR3 length: 14 amino acids. For the CDR3, the DNA is TGTGCCAGCAGCCAAGAGGACAGCCAGCGAGGCTACACCTTC. This sequence encodes CASSQEDSQRGYTF.

The CDR3 sequence: CASSFLDPPYEQYF. Here the CDR3 DNA reads TGCGCCAGCAGCTTTCTTGACCCACCCTACGAGCAGTACTTC. V gene TRBV5-1 combines with J gene TRBJ2-7; D not certain. The CDR3 contains 14 residues. Trimming left V 2 bases short and J 2 bases short, with 11 bases between. CDR1 and CDR2 (germline): SGHRS, YFSETQ.

This clonotype was seen a handful of times. The chain links TRBV20-1 to TRBJ2-5; 11 bases are a match to TRBD1. This CDR3 is built from 16 residues. Germline loops: CDR1 DFQATT, CDR2 SNEGSKA (reference sequence). The V segment lost 0 bases and the J segment 6 bases; nucleotides outside the gene matches: 9. The CDR3 nucleotides are TGCAGTGCTAGAGATTCGGACAGGGGGCGTGATAAGACCCAGTACTTC. Amino acid sequence: CSARDSDRGRDKTQYF.

This clonotype was seen only a few times. The gene calls are TRBV4-1 and TRBJ2-7; 10 positions agree with TRBD1. The germline gives CDR1 MGHRA, CDR2 YSYEKL. The CDR3 is 16 residues long. V lost 3 bases to trimming and J lost 5 bases; unmatched junction nucleotides: 10. CDR3 amino acids: CASSHTDRGLLDEQYF. CDR3 sequence (DNA): TGCGCCAGCAGCCACACGGACAGGGGGTTACTGGACGAGCAGTACTTC.